This TCR beta chain comes out of a study of T-cell memory formation after mild COVID-19. 5'RACE with constant-segment primers yielded barcoded, UMI-tagged TCR alpha and TCR beta cDNA libraries. MiXCR, applied by TCRdb to the 5' RACE reads, yields one record per CDR3 protein. The table includes a few hundred thousand distinct CDR3 sequences, roughly a fifth detected once. Note on this clonotype: Its antigen is still unknown.

V was clipped by 5 bases and J by 5 bases, with 18 bases between them. CDR1 and CDR2 (germline): LNHDA, SQIVND (reference sequence). The length of the CDR3 is 15 residues. Regarding the study as a whole: Clones contracting across day 15 to 85 had a balanced CD4/CD8 profile; later expanding clones leaned CD4+. CD4+ contracting clones were found mainly in CM and EM, and CD8+ ones in EMRA.

Sample: PBMCs or a T cell subset sorted from them (not recorded which). V gene TRBV19 combines with J gene TRBJ2-5, with TRBD2 as a possible D gene (6 bases). The sequence was obtained from a man in his late teens or twenties who had mild COVID-19 (a few samples of this study predate the infection). Cell type and time point are not known. The CDR3 DNA follows: TGTGCCAGTAGTCCCGTCGGGGGAAGTCCGGAGACCCAGTACTTC. It codes for CASSPVGGSPETQYF.